Presented here are 32 T cell receptor beta chains from one specimen sequenced in a study of T cells in Graves' hyperthyroidism and ophthalmopathy. It was RNA transcripts that yielded the amplified TCR beta CDR3 regions. HTBI primers were used for first-round RT-PCR of the TCR CDR3. TCRdb used MiXCR to reprocess the multiplex PCR reads, holding one entry per CDR3 protein. Of almost 600,000 distinct CDR3 sequences listed, under 60% are singletons. The sequenced sample was peripheral blood or thyroid tissue (not recorded which). The receptors come from a woman aged 18-29 years with Graves' hyperthyroidism.

This clonotype was counted at least ten times. The rearrangement uses TRBV11-2 and TRBJ2-7; D might be TRBD1 (6 bases). The CDR3 runs to 16 residues. Trimming shortened V by 1 base and J by 2 bases, and 15 bases separated the two germline ends. Per the germline V gene, CDR1 is SGHAT and CDR2 is FQNNGV. The CDR3 spells CASSLGRDNLPYEQYF. The CDR3 DNA follows: TGTGCCAGCAGCTTAGGCCGGGACAACCTCCCCTACGAGCAGTACTTC.

The chain has TRBV29-1 and TRBJ1-1; D remains ambiguous. Germline lookup yields CDR1 SQVTM and CDR2 ANQGSEA. The CDR3 length is 12 residues. The CDR3: CREPGTNTEAFF. In DNA form, the CDR3 reads TGCAGGGAGCCGGGAACGAACACTGAAGCTTTCTTT.

This clonotype appeared many times. The chain joins TRBV7-9 to TRBJ1-2; D ambiguous. V lost 1 base and J lost 9, with 15 bases in between. Germline CDR1 reads SEHNR; CDR2 reads FQNEAQ (reference sequence). The CDR3 loop spans 14 amino acids. CDR3 amino acids: CASSLGLAAHSYTF. CDR3 bases: TGTGCCAGCAGCTTAGGGTTGGCAGCCCATAGCTACACCTTC.

As for this clonotype: Being one base from a much bigger clone, this may be a read error. The chain carries TRBV11-1 and TRBJ2-7; TRBD2 matches 9 bases. CDR3 length: 17 residues. The germline V gene has CDR1 SGHAT and CDR2 FQDESV (reference sequence). The CDR3 nucleotides are TGTGCCAGCAGCCCAGTAGGTGTACTAGCGGGTGTCTACAAGCAGTACTTC. It is translated as CASSPVGVLAGVYKQYF.

This clonotype was counted ten times or more. The J gene is TRBJ1-5, the V gene TRBV5-8, with D possibly being TRBD1 (5 bases). The V end was cut by 0 bases, the J end by 1 base, with 17 bases between. This CDR3 region has 18 residues. Germline-derived CDR1 and CDR2 are SGHTS and YDEGEE. The CDR3 DNA sequence: TGTGCCAGCAGCTTGGACCCTCGGGGGATCGGCAGCAATCAGCCCCAGCATTTT. As protein: CASSLDPRGIGSNQPQHF. The variable domain in full, completed from reference TRBV5-8 and TRBJ1-5, reads EAGVTQSPTHLIKTRGQQATLRCSPISGHTSVYWYQQALGLGLQFLLWYDEGEERNRGNFPPRFSGRQFPNYSSELNVNALELEDSALYLCASSLDPRGIGSNQPQHFGDGTRLSIL.

The chain carries TRBV29-1 and TRBJ2-4, with D unclear. The ends were cut back, 5 bases at V and 8 bases at J, with 19 bases in the middle. Per germline, CDR1 SQVTM and CDR2 ANQGSEA. This CDR3 comprises 14 residues. CDR3 sequence (DNA): TGCAGCGTTTCCCACGGTAGTCCTCGGGACATTCAGTACTTC. Its translation is CSVSHGSPRDIQYF.

J is TRBJ1-2 and V is TRBV2; 9 nucleotides match TRBD1. Looked up from germline, CDR1 is SNHLY and CDR2 is FYNNEI. With V trimmed by 7 bases and J by 7 bases, 13 bases remained unmatched. The CDR3 is 15 residues long. CDR3 nucleotides: TGTGCCAGCACCACGGACAGGGGTGACCGGCGTGGCTACACCTTC. It codes for CASTTDRGDRRGYTF.

This clonotype appeared a few times. The chain's CDR3 is CASSPASHNQPQHF. The CDR3 nucleotides read TGTGCCAGCTCACCCGCGTCTCACAATCAGCCCCAGCATTTT. The chain uses TRBV2 and TRBJ1-5; unclear D gene. Trimming stripped 8 bases from V and 3 bases from J, with 14 bases between. The CDR3 is made up of 14 amino acids. CDR1 and CDR2 from the germline V gene are SNHLY and FYNNEI.

The chain employs TRBV7-9 and TRBJ2-4; D possibly uses TRBD1 or TRBD2 (5 bases each). The germline V and J ends were trimmed by 5 bases and 0 bases, with 11 bases remaining between them. The CDR3 extends over 15 amino acids. The germline CDR1 and CDR2 sequences are SEHNR and FQNEAQ (reference sequence). The chain's CDR3 is CASSVPGPAKNIQYF. The CDR3 DNA reads as TGTGCCAGCAGCGTACCGGGGCCAGCCAAAAACATTCAGTACTTC.

The rearrangement links TRBV29-1 to TRBJ2-1; 7 bases match TRBD2. CDR1 and CDR2 from the germline V gene are SQVTM and ANQGSEA. V lost 7 bases and J lost 5; bases outside the gene matches: 17. The CDR3 sequence is 16 residues long. This CDR3 is CSASGLGERGNNEQFF. As DNA, the CDR3 is TGCAGCGCGAGCGGACTAGGGGAGCGGGGAAACAATGAGCAGTTCTTC.

This clonotype was seen a single time. The gene calls are TRBV29-1 and TRBJ2-5; 9 bases line up with TRBD2. The junction had 12 bases not matched to a gene; V was cut back by 0 bases and J by 7 bases. The CDR3 has 16 residues. CDR1 and CDR2 from the germline V gene are SQVTM and ANQGSEA. The CDR3 coding sequence is TGCAGCGTTGAAGATTTGGAGCTAGCGGGATTGGGGACCCAGTACTTC. Translated, it gives CSVEDLELAGLGTQYF.

This clonotype has more than one count but fewer than ten. The V and J genes are TRBV5-8 and TRBJ1-1; the D gene is possibly TRBD1 (5 bases). Germline V gives CDR1 SGHTS, CDR2 YDEGEE. Deletions cut 4 bases from V and 6 bases from J, with 22 bases between. The CDR3 loop spans 16 amino acids. CDR3 amino acids: CASSPSGAESWAEAFF. The CDR3 nucleotides are TGTGCCAGCAGCCCCTCCGGGGCGGAGAGTTGGGCTGAAGCTTTCTTT. Full variable domain (rest looked up from reference TRBV5-8 and TRBJ1-1): EAGVTQSPTHLIKTRGQQATLRCSPISGHTSVYWYQQALGLGLQFLLWYDEGEERNRGNFPPRFSGRQFPNYSSELNVNALELEDSALYLCASSPSGAESWAEAFFGQGTRLTVV.

This clonotype came up once. With a much larger clone just one base away, this may be a read error. Here the CDR3 reads CASSLRRTLAKQPQHF. The CDR3 region has the DNA TGTGCCAGCAGCTTACGTAGGACTCTCGCTAAACAGCCCCAGCATTTT. This chain connects TRBV7-8 to TRBJ1-5; the D is unclear. There are 16 residues in the CDR3. The germline CDR1 and CDR2 sequences are SGHVS and FQNEAQ. Trimming removed 2 bases at V and 7 bases at J, with 18 bases between.

This clonotype was detected ten times or more. The gene calls are TRBV20-1 and TRBJ2-7; possible D gene TRBD1, 6 bases. This CDR3 comprises 16 residues. Trimming pared 0 bases from V and 1 base from J, leaving 16 bases between. CDR1 and CDR2 from the germline V gene are DFQATT and SNEGSKA (reference sequence). CDR3: CSARDARDIQSYEQYF. The CDR3 DNA reads TGCAGTGCTAGAGATGCTAGGGACATCCAGTCCTACGAGCAGTACTTC.

The CDR3 bases are TGTGCCAGCAGCCTATACTACACTGGCGGGAGAGCAGATACGCAGTATTTT. This translates into CASSLYYTGGRADTQYF. The V call is TRBV7-9, the J call TRBJ2-3; 7 bases match TRBD2. The germline V gene has CDR1 SEHNR and CDR2 FQNEAQ (reference sequence). V shed 5 bases, J shed 4 bases, and the junction held 15 bases outside the gene matches. This CDR3 is 17 amino acids long.

The sample holds many counts of this clonotype. CDR3: CSARAILRDQPQHF. The CDR3, as DNA: TGCAGTGCTAGAGCGATTTTAAGGGATCAGCCCCAGCATTTT. The rearrangement joins TRBV20-1 to TRBJ1-5; the D is unclear. The V gene lost 1 base and the J gene lost 5 bases, with 12 bases spanning the gap. The germline V gene has CDR1 DFQATT and CDR2 SNEGSKA (reference sequence). CDR3 length equals 14 residues.

The chain carries TRBV10-3 and TRBJ2-1; the D is unclear. Germline lookup yields CDR1 ENHRY and CDR2 SYGVKD. CDR3 length equals 12 residues. Trimming took off 3 bases at V and 4 bases at J, with 4 bases between the two ends. DNA for the CDR3: TGTGCCATCAGTGAAGATTACAATGAGCAGTTCTTC. It encodes CAISEDYNEQFF.

In the case of this clonotype: The junction differs from germline at one of its ends, possibly a read error. The chain couples TRBV5-5 to TRBJ2-2, with D unresolved. CDR1 and CDR2 from the germline V gene are SGHKS and YYEKEE (reference sequence). The CDR3 totals 15 residues. This CDR3 is CASSLSPVNTGELFF. Here the CDR3 DNA reads TGCGCCAGCAGCTTGAGTCCCGTGAACACCGGGGAGCTGTTTTTT.

V is TRBV7-2 and J is TRBJ1-5; D is unclear. Germline CDR1 SGHTA, CDR2 FQGNSA. The length of the CDR3 is 14 residues. With 5 bases removed from V and 11 bases from J, the gap between germline ends came to 19 bases. The chain's CDR3 is CASSRLAGVETQHF. The CDR3 DNA reads TGTGCCAGCAGCAGACTAGCGGGAGTAGAGACCCAGCATTTT. The whole variable domain, remainder taken from reference TRBV7-2 and TRBJ1-5, is GAGVSQSPSNKVTEKGKDVELRCDPISGHTALYWYRQSLGQGLEFLIYFQGNSAPDKSGLPSDRFSAERTGGSVSTLTIQRTQQEDSAVYLCASSRLAGVETQHFGDGTRLSIL.

The J gene is TRBJ2-2, the V gene TRBV7-9, with D perhaps matching TRBD1 (6 bases). The V end was cut by 3 bases, the J end by 6 bases, with 14 bases between. Germline CDR1 reads SEHNR; CDR2 reads FQNEAQ (reference sequence). The length of the CDR3 is 15 residues. The CDR3 bases are TGTGCCAGCAGCTTGGACGCAGGGGACCCCGGGGAGCTGTTTTTT. Residues: CASSLDAGDPGELFF. The full variable domain, with the rest looked up from reference TRBV7-9 and TRBJ2-2, is DTGVSQNPRHKITKRGQNVTFRCDPISEHNRLYWYRQTLGQGPEFLTYFQNEAQLEKSRLLSDRFSAERPKGSFSTLEIQRTEQGDSAMYLCASSLDAGDPGELFFGEGSRLTVL.

Worth noting for this clonotype: A much larger clone is a single base away; this may be a read error. This rearrangement joins TRBV27 to TRBJ1-1; unclear D gene. This CDR3 has 13 amino acids. The V end lost 6 bases, the J end lost 1 base, and 9 bases lay between the germline ends. Germline lookup yields CDR1 MNHEY and CDR2 SMNVEV (reference sequence). In nucleotides, the CDR3 is TGTGCCAGCAGACTAACAAAGAACACTGAAGCTTTCTTT. This encodes CASRLTKNTEAFF.

This clonotype was counted many times. This chain uses TRBV5-6 with TRBJ1-6, with a weak D call TRBD1 (5 bases). CDR3 size: 13 residues. V lost 4 bases to trimming and J lost 10 bases, with 12 bases between them. Looked up from germline, CDR1 is SGHDT and CDR2 is YYEEEE. The CDR3 sequence is CASSPGLGSPLHF. CDR3 bases: TGTGCCAGCAGCCCGGGACTGGGATCACCCCTCCACTTT. Full variable domain (remainder filled in from reference TRBV5-6 and TRBJ1-6): DAGVTQSPTHLIKTRGQQVTLRCSPKSGHDTVSWYQQALGQGPQFIFQYYEEEERQRGNFPDRFSGHQFPNYSSELNVNALLLGDSALYLCASSPGLGSPLHFGNGTRLTVT.

At least ten counts were recorded for this clonotype. V and J are TRBV4-1 and TRBJ2-7; a possible D gene is TRBD2 (6 bases). Trimming removed 1 base from V and 3 bases from J, with 10 bases in between. This CDR3 has 14 residues. The germline gives CDR1 MGHRA, CDR2 YSYEKL. CDR3 sequence reads: CASSQVAERYEQYF. The CDR3 DNA sequence: TGCGCCAGCAGCCAAGTAGCGGAGCGCTACGAGCAGTACTTC.

This chain joins TRBV10-3 and TRBJ2-5; D gene uncertain. Trimming stripped 3 bases from V and 11 bases from J, with 13 bases between. CDR1 is ENHRY and CDR2 is SYGVKD in the germline V gene. The CDR3 contains 12 residues. In DNA, the CDR3 is TGTGCCATCAGTGAATCTTACAATGAGCAGTACTTC. It codes for CAISESYNEQYF.

The V call is TRBV7-2, the J call TRBJ1-2, with D maybe TRBD1 (5 bases). The CDR3 has 15 residues. V lost 5 bases to trimming and J lost 6 bases, with 19 bases between them. Germline CDR1 is SGHTA and CDR2 is FQGNSA. This CDR3 reads CASSQNSRRGDGYTF. CDR3 nucleotides: TGTGCCAGCAGCCAAAACTCCCGACGGGGCGATGGCTACACCTTC.

J is TRBJ1-2 and V is TRBV12-3 or TRBV12-4, with a possible D match to TRBD1 (5 bases). This CDR3 is 12 amino acids long. Trimming stripped 6 bases from V and 9 bases from J, with 14 bases between. The CDR3 region is CASSLGRGSYTF. The CDR3 nucleotides are TGTGCCAGCAGCCTAGGGAGGGGAAGCTACACCTTC.

CDR3 in DNA: TGTGCCACCAGTGTCGGACTAGCGGGATCCACAGATACGCAGTATTTT. Translating gives CATSVGLAGSTDTQYF. This chain links TRBV24-1 with TRBJ2-3; 12 nucleotides line up with TRBD2. CDR1 and CDR2 from the germline V gene are KGHDR and SFDVKD. This CDR3 is built from 16 residues. The V gene end was trimmed by 5 bases and the J gene end by 2 bases; junction bases not matched to a gene: 4.

The CDR3 coding sequence is TGTGCCAGTAGTATAAGGCGGGAGGGCTACGAGCATTTT. Translating gives CASSIRREGYEHF. The chain uses TRBV19 and TRBJ1-5, with D uncertain. There are 13 residues in the CDR3. Trimming took 2 bases from V and 14 from J, leaving 16 bases between them. CDR1 is LNHDA and CDR2 is SQIVND in the germline V gene (reference sequence). Looking up the rest from reference TRBV19 and TRBJ1-5 gives the full variable domain: DGGITQSPKYLFRKEGQNVTLSCEQNLNHDAMYWYRQDPGQGLRLIYYSQIVNDFQKGDIAEGYSVSREKKESFPLTVTSAQKNPTAFYLCASSIRREGYEHFGDGTRLSIL.

The chain is built from TRBV24-1 and TRBJ1-1, with D possibly being TRBD1 (6 bases). Trimming left V 11 bases short and J 5 bases short, with 20 bases between. Germline V gene data show CDR1 as KGHDR and CDR2 as SFDVKD. The CDR3 loop spans 14 amino acids. This chain's CDR3 is CASRGQGYRTEAFF. The CDR3 nucleotides are TGTGCCAGTAGAGGCCAGGGGTACAGGACTGAAGCTTTCTTT.

At least ten counts were recorded for this clonotype. CDR3 in amino acids: CASSLLFPTGPTLYGYTF. The CDR3 DNA reads TGTGCCAGCAGTTTACTCTTCCCGACAGGGCCCACACTCTATGGCTACACCTTC. The J gene is TRBJ1-2, the V gene TRBV12-3 or TRBV12-4, with 7 bases identical to TRBD1. V lost 2 bases, J lost 4 bases, and 16 bases stayed unmatched. This CDR3 region has 18 residues.

Here the CDR3 DNA reads TGTGCCAGCAGCCCCGGGAGATCACCCCTCCACTTT. Amino acid sequence: CASSPGRSPLHF. The chain couples TRBV9 to TRBJ1-6; D call uncertain. Germline CDR1 is SGDLS and CDR2 is YYNGEE. CDR3 length equals 12 residues. V lost 4 bases, J lost 10 bases, and 9 bases lay in between.

This clonotype occurred a few times. The chain combines TRBV4-3 with TRBJ2-2; 8 bases match TRBD2. The CDR3 runs to 16 residues. Trimming cost V 2 bases and J 4 bases; bases outside gene matches: 6. The germline V gene encodes CDR1 LGHNA and CDR2 YSLEER. The CDR3 region has the DNA TGCGCCAGCAGCCAAACCGGGACTAGAAGCACCGGGGAGCTGTTTTTT. Its protein product is CASSQTGTRSTGELFF.